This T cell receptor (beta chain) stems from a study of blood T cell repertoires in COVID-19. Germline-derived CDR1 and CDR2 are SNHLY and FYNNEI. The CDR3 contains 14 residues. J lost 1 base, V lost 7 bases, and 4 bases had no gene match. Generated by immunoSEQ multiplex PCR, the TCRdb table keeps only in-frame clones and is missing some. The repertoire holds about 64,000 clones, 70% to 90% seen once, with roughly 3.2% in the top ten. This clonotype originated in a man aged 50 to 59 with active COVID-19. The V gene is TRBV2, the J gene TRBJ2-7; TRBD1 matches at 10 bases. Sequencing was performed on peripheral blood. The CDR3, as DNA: TGTGCCAGCATCCCGGGACAGGGGTCCTACGAGCAGTACTTC. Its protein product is CASIPGQGSYEQYF.